This is a list of T cell receptor beta chains from one sample in a study of human T cells and chemical hapten exposure. TCRdb redid the calling of the RACE reads with MiXCR, one entry per CDR3 protein. In the table there are 350,000 or so distinct CDR3 sequences, approximately 6.9% of which are singletons. Here the sequenced sample was whole blood, taken in connection with sensitization to the hapten diphenylcyclopropenone (DPC). All receptors derive from a woman aged 18-30 years with alopecia areata. Some clones in this sample may be carry-over from other donors' samples. The CDR3 runs from the conserved cysteine through the conserved F or W. A D gene is named only where the DNA matches it firmly. The size entry is marked missing in some rows and otherwise reads once, few, many or a size class.

>NA|NA|TRBJ1-2|TRBV5-5
CASSLEAQGHPYGYTF
TGTGCCAGCAGCTTGGAGGCCCAGGGCCATCCCTATGGCTACACCTTC
>TRBD2|many|TRBJ2-3|TRBV7-2
CASSLAGLGTDTQYF
TGTGCCAGCAGCTTAGCCGGACTAGGCACAGATACGCAGTATTTT
>TRBD2|NA|TRBJ2-7|TRBV7-3
CASSSGLAGGNNAETYEQYF
TGTGCCAGCAGCTCCGGACTAGCGGGGGGAAATAACGCGGAAACCTACGAGCAGTACTTC
>NA|NA|TRBJ2-5|TRBV6-2/TRBV6-3
CASSGRAGTQYF
TGTGCCAGCAGCGGTCGAGCGGGGACCCAGTACTTC
>NA|few|TRBJ2-3|TRBV7-6
CASSLGGITDTQYF
TGTGCCAGCAGCTTAGGAGGCATCACAGATACGCAGTATTTT
>NA|NA|TRBJ1-5|TRBV4-1
CASSQVNINNQPQHF
TGCGCCAGCAGCCAAGTAAATATAAACAATCAGCCCCAGCATTTT
>NA|few|TRBJ2-3|TRBV7-2
CASNPGGGGDTQYF
TGTGCCAGCAACCCGGGGGGCGGGGGAGATACGCAGTATTTT
>NA|NA|TRBJ2-7|TRBV5-6
CASSFRVVAYEQYF
TGTGCCAGCAGCTTTAGAGTCGTCGCCTACGAGCAGTACTTC
>TRBD1|NA|TRBJ2-7|TRBV4-2
CASSHPAGTDPILPSYEQYF
TGTGCCAGCAGCCACCCCGCCGGGACAGACCCAATTTTACCCTCCTACGAGCAGTACTTC
>NA|few|TRBJ1-4|TRBV20-1
CSARHRENEKLFF
TGCAGTGCTAGACACAGGGAGAATGAAAAACTGTTTTTT
>TRBD1|NA|TRBJ1-4|TRBV9
CASSVTGEPNEKLFF
TGTGCCAGCAGCGTTACAGGGGAGCCTAATGAAAAACTGTTTTTT
>NA|NA|TRBJ2-3|TRBV5-5
CASSLPKDTQYF
TGTGCCAGCAGCTTGCCCAAAGATACGCAGTATTTT
>TRBD2|NA|TRBJ2-5|TRBV6-2/TRBV6-3
CASAVASGGQETQYF
TGTGCCAGCGCTGTGGCTAGCGGGGGGCAAGAGACCCAGTACTTC
>TRBD1|many|TRBJ2-5|TRBV6-1
CASGQGAKTQYF
TGTGCCAGCGGACAGGGGGCGAAGACCCAGTACTTC
>NA|many|TRBJ2-3|TRBV12-3/TRBV12-4
CASSFMGRPDTQYF
TGTGCCAGCAGTTTCATGGGTCGCCCAGATACGCAGTATTTT
>NA|few|TRBJ1-2|TRBV12-3/TRBV12-4
CASNREGYSGGYTF
TGTGCCAGCAACCGCGAGGGGTATTCGGGGGGCTACACCTTC
>NA|few|TRBJ1-4|TRBV5-4
CASSSGQVRVKGEKLFF
TGTGCCAGCAGCTCTGGACAAGTGAGGGTTAAAGGTGAAAAACTGTTTTTT
>NA|few|TRBJ2-5|TRBV12-3/TRBV12-4
CASSPNLLETQYF
TGTGCCAGCAGTCCCAATCTCTTGGAGACCCAGTACTTC
>NA|many|TRBJ2-5|TRBV9
CASSVGTHHQETQYF
TGTGCCAGCAGCGTCGGGACACACCACCAAGAGACCCAGTACTTC
>TRBD1|few|TRBJ1-1|TRBV6-5
CASSYLGGRRTEAFF
TGTGCCAGCAGTTACTTAGGGGGCAGGAGGACTGAAGCTTTCTTT
>TRBD1|NA|TRBJ2-4|TRBV3-1
CASSQVFDRGGKSRNIQYF
TGTGCCAGCAGCCAAGTATTCGACAGGGGTGGAAAGTCGCGGAACATTCAGTACTTC
>TRBD2|few|TRBJ2-7|TRBV4-3
CASSQDSASGGQNYEQYF
TGCGCCAGCAGCCAAGATTCGGCTAGCGGGGGGCAAAACTACGAGCAGTACTTC
>TRBD1|NA|TRBJ2-1|TRBV5-8
CASSSIQGRDEQFF
TGTGCCAGCAGCTCTATACAGGGGCGGGATGAGCAGTTCTTC
>TRBD1|many|TRBJ2-3|TRBV29-1
CSVGDRGGTDTQYF
TGCAGCGTGGGAGACAGGGGTGGCACAGATACGCAGTATTTT
>NA|few|TRBJ1-5|TRBV15
CATRAYSNQPQHF
TGTGCCACCAGGGCGTATAGCAATCAGCCCCAGCATTTT
>NA|NA|TRBJ2-3|TRBV19
CASWGGDTQYF
TGTGCCAGTTGGGGTGGAGATACGCAGTATTTT
>NA|few|TRBJ1-5|TRBV7-8
CASSLAPQGIRNQPQHF
TGTGCCAGCAGCTTAGCTCCACAGGGCATTCGCAATCAGCCCCAGCATTTT
>NA|few|TRBJ1-5|TRBV9
CASSVGPVLNQPQHF
TGTGCCAGCAGCGTAGGTCCGGTCCTTAATCAGCCCCAGCATTTT
>TRBD2|many|TRBJ2-6|TRBV6-2/TRBV6-3
CASTTRTSAGANVLTF
TGTGCCAGCACTACACGGACTAGCGCTGGGGCCAACGTCCTGACTTTC
>NA|few|TRBJ1-2|TRBV3-1
CASSPAMTHGYTF
TGTGCCAGCAGCCCCGCAATGACCCATGGCTACACCTTC